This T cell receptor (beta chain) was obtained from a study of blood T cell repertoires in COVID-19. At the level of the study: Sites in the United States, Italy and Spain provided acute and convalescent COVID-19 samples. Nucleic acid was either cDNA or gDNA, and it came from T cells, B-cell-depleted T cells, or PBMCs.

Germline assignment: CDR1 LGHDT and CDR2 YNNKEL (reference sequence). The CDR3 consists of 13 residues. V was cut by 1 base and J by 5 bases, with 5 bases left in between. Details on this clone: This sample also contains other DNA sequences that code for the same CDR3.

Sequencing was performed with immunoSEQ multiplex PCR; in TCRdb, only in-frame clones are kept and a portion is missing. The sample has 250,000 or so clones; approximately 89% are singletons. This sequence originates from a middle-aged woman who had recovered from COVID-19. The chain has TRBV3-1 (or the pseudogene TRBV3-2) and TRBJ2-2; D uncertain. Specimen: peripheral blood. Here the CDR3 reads CASSQVRTGELFF. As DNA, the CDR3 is TGTGCCAGCAGCCAAGTCCGTACCGGGGAGCTGTTTTTT.